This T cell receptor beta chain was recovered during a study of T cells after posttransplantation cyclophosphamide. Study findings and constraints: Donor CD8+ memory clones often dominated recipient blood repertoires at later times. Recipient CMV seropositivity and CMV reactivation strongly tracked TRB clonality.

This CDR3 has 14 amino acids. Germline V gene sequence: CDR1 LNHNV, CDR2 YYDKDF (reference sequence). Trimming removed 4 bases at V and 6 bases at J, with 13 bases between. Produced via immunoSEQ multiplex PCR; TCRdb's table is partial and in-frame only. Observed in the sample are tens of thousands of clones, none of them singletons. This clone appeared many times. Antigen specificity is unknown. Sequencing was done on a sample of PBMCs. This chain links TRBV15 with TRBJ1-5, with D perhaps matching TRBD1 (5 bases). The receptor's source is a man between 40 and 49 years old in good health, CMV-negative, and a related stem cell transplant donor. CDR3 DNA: TGTGCCACCAGCAATACAGGTTTGGGTCAGCCCCAGCATTTT. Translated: CATSNTGLGQPQHF. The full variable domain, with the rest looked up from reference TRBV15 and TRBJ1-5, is DAMVIQNPRYQVTQFGKPVTLSCSQTLNHNVMYWYQQKSSQAPKLLFHYYDKDFNNEADTPDNFQSRRPNTSFCFLDIRSPGLGDTAMYLCATSNTGLGQPQHFGDGTRLSIL.